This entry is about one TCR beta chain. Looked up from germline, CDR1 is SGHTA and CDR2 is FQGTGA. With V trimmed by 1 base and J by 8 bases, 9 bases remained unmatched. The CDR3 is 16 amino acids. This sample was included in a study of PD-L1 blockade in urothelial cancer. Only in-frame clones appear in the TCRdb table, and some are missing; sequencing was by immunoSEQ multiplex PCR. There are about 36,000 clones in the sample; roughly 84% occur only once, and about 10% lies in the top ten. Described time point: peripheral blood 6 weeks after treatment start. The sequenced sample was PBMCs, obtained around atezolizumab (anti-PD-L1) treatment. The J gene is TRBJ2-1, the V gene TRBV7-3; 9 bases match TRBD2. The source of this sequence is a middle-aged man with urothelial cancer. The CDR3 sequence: CASSLMLAGGSHEQFF. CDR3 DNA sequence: TGTGCCAGCAGCTTAATGCTCGCGGGAGGGTCCCATGAGCAGTTCTTC. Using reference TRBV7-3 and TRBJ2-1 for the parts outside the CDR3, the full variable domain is GAGVSQTPSNKVTEKGKYVELRCDPISGHTALYWYRQSLGQGPEFLIYFQGTGAADDSGLPNDRFFAVRPEGSVSTLKIQRTERGDSAVYLCASSLMLAGGSHEQFFGPGTRLTVL.